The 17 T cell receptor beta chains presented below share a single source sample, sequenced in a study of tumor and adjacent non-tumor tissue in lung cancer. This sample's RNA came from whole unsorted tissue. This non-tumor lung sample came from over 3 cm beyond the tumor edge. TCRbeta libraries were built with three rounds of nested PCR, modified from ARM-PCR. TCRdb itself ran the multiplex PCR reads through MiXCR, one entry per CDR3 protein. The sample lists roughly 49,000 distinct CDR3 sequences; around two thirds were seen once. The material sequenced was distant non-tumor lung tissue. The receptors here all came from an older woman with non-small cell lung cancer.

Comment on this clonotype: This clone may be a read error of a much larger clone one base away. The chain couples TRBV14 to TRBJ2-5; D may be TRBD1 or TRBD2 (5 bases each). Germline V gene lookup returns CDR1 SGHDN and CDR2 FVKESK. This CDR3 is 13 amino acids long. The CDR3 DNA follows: TGTGCCAACAGCCAATTCTCTGGGGGGACCCAGTACTTC. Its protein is CANSQFSGGTQYF.

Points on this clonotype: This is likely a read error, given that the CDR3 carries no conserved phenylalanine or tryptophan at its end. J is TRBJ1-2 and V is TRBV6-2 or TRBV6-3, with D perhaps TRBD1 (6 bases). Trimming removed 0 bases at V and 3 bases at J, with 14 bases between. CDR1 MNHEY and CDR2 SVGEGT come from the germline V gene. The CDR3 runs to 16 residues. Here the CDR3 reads CASSYSPIQGDYGYTL. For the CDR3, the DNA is TGTGCCAGCAGTTACTCCCCGATACAGGGAGACTATGGCTACACCTTG.

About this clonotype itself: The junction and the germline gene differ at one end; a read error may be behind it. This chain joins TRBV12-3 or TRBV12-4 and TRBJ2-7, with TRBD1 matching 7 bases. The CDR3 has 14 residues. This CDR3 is CASGIQGYSYEQNF. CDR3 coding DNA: TGTGCCAGCGGAATACAGGGGTACTCCTACGAACAGAACTTC.

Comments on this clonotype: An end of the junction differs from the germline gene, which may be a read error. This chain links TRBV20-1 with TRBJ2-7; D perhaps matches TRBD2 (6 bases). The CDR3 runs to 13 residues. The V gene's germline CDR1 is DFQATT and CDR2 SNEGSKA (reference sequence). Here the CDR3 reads CSARESGSYDQYF. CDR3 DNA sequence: TGCAGTGCTAGAGAAAGCGGGTCTTACGACCAGTACTTC.

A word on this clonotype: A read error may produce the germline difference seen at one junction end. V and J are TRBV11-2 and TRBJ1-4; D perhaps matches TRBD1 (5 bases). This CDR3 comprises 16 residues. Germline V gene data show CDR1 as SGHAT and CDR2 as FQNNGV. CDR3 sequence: CTSSLERCGAKGELFF. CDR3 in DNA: TGTACCAGCAGCTTAGAGCGTTGTGGGGCCAAAGGTGAACTGTTTTTT.

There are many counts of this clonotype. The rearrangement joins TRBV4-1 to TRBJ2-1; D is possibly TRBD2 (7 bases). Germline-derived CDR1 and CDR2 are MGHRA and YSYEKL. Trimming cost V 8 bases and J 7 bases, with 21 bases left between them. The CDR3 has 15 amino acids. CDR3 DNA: TGCGCCAGCTCCGAGAGGGGGGGCCTGGTAAATGAGCAGTTCTTC. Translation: CASSERGGLVNEQFF.

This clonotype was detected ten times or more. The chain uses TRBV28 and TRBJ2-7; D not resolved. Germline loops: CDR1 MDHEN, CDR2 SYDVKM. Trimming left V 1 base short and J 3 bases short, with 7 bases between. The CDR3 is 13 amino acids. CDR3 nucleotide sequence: TGTGCCAGCAGTTTATACTCAGTCTACGAGCAGTACTTC. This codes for CASSLYSVYEQYF.

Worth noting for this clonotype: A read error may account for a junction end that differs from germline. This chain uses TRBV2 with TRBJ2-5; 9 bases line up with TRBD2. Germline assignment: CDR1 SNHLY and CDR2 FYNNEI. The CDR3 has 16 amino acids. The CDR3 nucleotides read TGTGCCAGCAGTGAGTGGTTAGCGGGGGCCCAAGAGGCCCAGTACTTC. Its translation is CASSEWLAGAQEAQYF.

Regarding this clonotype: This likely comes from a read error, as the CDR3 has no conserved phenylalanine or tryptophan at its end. The CDR3 sequence: CASNLRRAGNTIYL. In DNA, the CDR3 is TGTGCCAGCAATTTAAGGAGGGCTGGAAACACCATATATCTT. The gene calls are TRBV12-3 or TRBV12-4 and TRBJ1-3; the D is unclear. This CDR3 region has 14 residues.

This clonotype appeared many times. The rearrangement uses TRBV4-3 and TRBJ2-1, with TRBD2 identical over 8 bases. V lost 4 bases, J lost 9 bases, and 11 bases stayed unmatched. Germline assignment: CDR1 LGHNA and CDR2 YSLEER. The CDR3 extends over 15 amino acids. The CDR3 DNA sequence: TGCGCCAGCAGCCCCGCGGGGGGCCAGAGGGGTGAGCAGTTCTTC. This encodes CASSPAGGQRGEQFF.

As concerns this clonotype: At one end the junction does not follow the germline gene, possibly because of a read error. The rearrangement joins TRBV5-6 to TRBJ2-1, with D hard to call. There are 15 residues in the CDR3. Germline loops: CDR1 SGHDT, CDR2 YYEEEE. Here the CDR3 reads CASSFGGDSYNEQFF. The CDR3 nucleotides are TGTGCCAGTAGCTTCGGCGGAGACTCCTACAATGAGCAGTTCTTC.

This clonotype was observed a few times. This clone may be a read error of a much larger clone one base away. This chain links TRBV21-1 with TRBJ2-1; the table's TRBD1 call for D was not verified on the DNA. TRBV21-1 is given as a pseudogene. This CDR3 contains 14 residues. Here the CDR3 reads CASTSQGPYNEQLF. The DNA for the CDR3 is TGTGCCAGCACCTCCCAGGGGCCCTACAATGAGCAGTTATTC.

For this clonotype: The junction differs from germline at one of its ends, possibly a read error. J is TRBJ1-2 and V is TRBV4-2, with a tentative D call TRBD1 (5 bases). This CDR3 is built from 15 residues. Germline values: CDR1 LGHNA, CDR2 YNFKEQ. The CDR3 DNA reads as TGTGGCAGCAGCCAGGGCGGGACCCCTAACTATGGCTACACCTTC. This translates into CGSSQGGTPNYGYTF.

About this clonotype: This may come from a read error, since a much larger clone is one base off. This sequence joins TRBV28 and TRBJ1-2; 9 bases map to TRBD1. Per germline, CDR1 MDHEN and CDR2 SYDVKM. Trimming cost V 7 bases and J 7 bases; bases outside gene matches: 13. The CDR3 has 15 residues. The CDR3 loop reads CASNRVGTGRAGYTF. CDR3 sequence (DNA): TGTGCCAGCAATAGAGTGGGGACAGGGCGGGCTGGCTACACCTTC.

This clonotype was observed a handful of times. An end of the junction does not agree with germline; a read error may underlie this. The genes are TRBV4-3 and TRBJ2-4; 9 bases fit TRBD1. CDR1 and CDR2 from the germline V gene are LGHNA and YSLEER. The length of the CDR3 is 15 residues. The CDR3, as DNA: TGCGCCAGCAGCCCAAGTCAGGACAGGGGTAACATTCAGTACTTT. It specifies CASSPSQDRGNIQYF.

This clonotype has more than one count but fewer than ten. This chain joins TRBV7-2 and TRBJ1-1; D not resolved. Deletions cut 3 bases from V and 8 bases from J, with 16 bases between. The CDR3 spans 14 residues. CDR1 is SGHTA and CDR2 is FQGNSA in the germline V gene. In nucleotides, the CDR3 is TGTGCCAGCAGCTTGTTGGCGGGTTCCGGGGAAGCTTTCTTT. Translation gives CASSLLAGSGEAFF.

This CDR3 reads CASSLEGGLGVDNEQFF. The CDR3 bases are TGTGCCAGCAGCCTGGAGGGCGGACTGGGAGTTGACAATGAGCAGTTCTTC. The chain is built from TRBV5-4 and TRBJ2-1; TRBD2 is a possible D gene (6 bases). Trimming pared 4 bases from V and 5 bases from J, leaving 22 bases between. The CDR3 has 17 residues. CDR1 and CDR2 from the germline V gene are SGHNT and YYREEE (reference sequence).